The 17 T cell receptor beta chains listed next were all sequenced from one sample in a study of identical twins. MiXCR, applied by TCRdb to the 5' RACE reads, yields one record per CDR3 protein. The sample has about 890,000 distinct CDR3 sequences; about 12% are singletons. These same records also appear under a second study, on yellow fever vaccine responses in identical twins.

Sequences were obtained from PBMCs. These receptors all come from a woman aged 18-29 years in good health.

This clonotype was seen repeatedly, ten times or more. V usage is TRBV20-1 and J usage is TRBJ2-1; weak D call: TRBD2 (7 bases). The germline gives CDR1 DFQATT, CDR2 SNEGSKA (reference sequence). Between the trimmed V and J ends, which lost 4 bases and 10 bases, there was a span of 14 bases. This CDR3 is 12 amino acids long. The chain's CDR3 is CSATPGGYEQFF. CDR3 nucleotide sequence: TGCAGTGCTACCCCGGGGGGCTACGAGCAGTTCTTC.

This clonotype was recorded a few times. The chain joins TRBV9 to TRBJ2-1, with unresolved D. CDR1 and CDR2 from the germline V gene are SGDLS and YYNGEE. Between the trimmed V and J ends, which lost 0 bases and 6 bases, there was a span of 16 bases. The CDR3 sequence is 16 residues long. CDR3 sequence (DNA): TGTGCCAGCAGCGTAGCTTCTTACCAGGCGGTCAATGAGCAGTTCTTC. This gives the protein CASSVASYQAVNEQFF.

This clonotype was found a few times. This chain joins TRBV9 and TRBJ1-2; TRBD1 matches 9 bases. The CDR3 contains 15 residues. CDR1 and CDR2 (germline): SGDLS, YYNGEE. J lost 0 bases, V lost 4 bases, and 4 bases had no gene match. CDR3 loop: CASSSWTGANYGYTF. CDR3 sequence (DNA): TGTGCCAGCAGCTCCTGGACAGGGGCTAACTATGGCTACACCTTC.

This chain links TRBV7-2 with TRBJ2-7; tentatively, D is TRBD1 or TRBD2 (5 bases each). The CDR3 has 11 amino acids. Germline CDR1 and CDR2: SGHTA and FQGNSA. V was pared by 1 base and J by 12 bases, with 10 bases between. The CDR3 is CASSLVGDLYF. The CDR3 nucleotides read TGTGCCAGCAGCTTAGTCGGGGACCTGTACTTC.

The gene calls are TRBV29-1 and TRBJ1-2; D uncertain. V shed 7 bases and J shed 6 bases, with 9 bases lying between them. Per germline, CDR1 SQVTM and CDR2 ANQGSEA. The CDR3 consists of 10 residues. The CDR3 nucleotides are TGCAGCGCAGGCGGTAATGGCTACACCTTC. This codes for CSAGGNGYTF.

This clonotype was picked up many times. The chain links TRBV12-3 or TRBV12-4 to TRBJ1-5; D is uncertain. The ends were cut back, 7 bases at V and 3 bases at J, with 13 bases in the middle. The CDR3 has 14 residues. The CDR3 DNA follows: TGTGCCAGCACGAAGGACTCGATCAATCAGCCCCAGCATTTT. It yields the protein CASTKDSINQPQHF.

A few counts support this clonotype. The V call is TRBV24-1, the J call TRBJ2-3; D is possibly TRBD2 (5 bases). Germline loops: CDR1 KGHDR, CDR2 SFDVKD. This CDR3 comprises 13 residues. V dropped 7 bases and J dropped 2 bases, with 9 bases sitting between them. The CDR3 is CATRVGNTDTQYF. DNA of the CDR3: TGTGCCACCAGAGTCGGGAACACAGATACGCAGTATTTT.

V usage is TRBV6-9 and J usage is TRBJ1-6, with a possible D match to TRBD1 (6 bases). CDR1 MNHGY and CDR2 SVAAGI come from the germline V gene. The CDR3 covers 17 residues. V gave up 2 bases and J gave up 6 bases, with 17 bases separating them. The CDR3 sequence is CASSYGRGRSFNSPLHF. The CDR3 bases are TGTGCCAGCAGTTATGGCAGGGGAAGATCTTTTAATTCACCCCTCCACTTT.

This clonotype occurred many times. CDR3 protein: CSVDSAGGMETQYF. CDR3 bases: TGCAGCGTTGACAGCGCGGGAGGGATGGAGACCCAGTACTTC. The chain combines TRBV29-1 with TRBJ2-5; 9 bases are a match to TRBD2. Germline V gene lookup returns CDR1 SQVTM and CDR2 ANQGSEA. This CDR3 is built from 14 residues. Trimming at V came to 3 bases and at J to 5 bases, leaving 7 bases not matched to a gene.

The chain carries TRBV11-2 and TRBJ2-7, with D perhaps assigned TRBD1 or TRBD2 (5 bases each). The CDR3 has 13 residues. CDR1 is SGHAT, CDR2 FQNNGV, per germline. V was cut by 5 bases and J by 3 bases, with 11 bases left in between. The CDR3: CASSTGAHYEQYV. Written as DNA, the CDR3 is TGTGCCAGCAGCACCGGGGCCCACTACGAGCAGTACGTC.

The V gene is TRBV6-2 or TRBV6-3, the J gene TRBJ2-1; tentatively, D is TRBD2 (6 bases). The CDR3 contains 14 residues. Deletions cut 5 bases from V and 3 bases from J, with 11 bases between. Germline V gene data show CDR1 as MNHEY and CDR2 as SVGEGT. The CDR3 protein is CASSPQEGYNEQFF. The CDR3 nucleotides are TGTGCCAGCAGTCCGCAGGAGGGCTACAATGAGCAGTTCTTC.

The J gene is TRBJ1-5, the V gene TRBV18; a weak D match, TRBD1 (6 bases). V was pared by 3 bases and J by 5 bases, with 14 bases between. Germline V gene lookup returns CDR1 KGHSH and CDR2 LQKENI. The CDR3 is made up of 15 amino acids. CDR3 nucleotides: TGTGCCAGCTCACCCGGGGGCAGGGAACATCAGCCCCAGCATTTT. Residues: CASSPGGREHQPQHF.

The sample holds a few counts of this clonotype. This sequence joins TRBV28 and TRBJ2-7; possibly TRBD1 or TRBD2 for D (5 bases each). There are 14 residues in the CDR3. The V and J ends lost 6 bases and 3 bases respectively, with 15 bases between them. Looked up from germline, CDR1 is MDHEN and CDR2 is SYDVKM. The CDR3 loop is CASRRDLQYYEQYF. DNA of the CDR3: TGTGCCAGCAGGAGGGACCTGCAGTACTACGAGCAGTACTTC.

The V and J genes are TRBV11-2 and TRBJ2-5; 10 bases map to TRBD2. From germline, CDR1 is SGHAT and CDR2 FQNNGV. Trimming took 1 base from V and 0 from J; bases not matched to a gene: 2. The CDR3 covers 16 residues. The CDR3 nucleotides read TGTGCCAGCAGCTTAGTAACTAGCGGGGACCAAGAGACCCAGTACTTC. Its translation is CASSLVTSGDQETQYF.

The chain combines TRBV5-6 with TRBJ2-7; D not resolved. V was pared by 4 bases and J by 1 base, with 12 bases between. The CDR3 covers 14 residues. CDR1 is SGHDT and CDR2 is YYEEEE in the germline V gene. CDR3 loop: CASSPALGSYEQYF. The CDR3 bases are TGTGCCAGCAGCCCCGCGCTAGGTTCCTACGAGCAGTACTTC. Combining the CDR3 with reference TRBV5-6 and TRBJ2-7 gives the whole variable domain DAGVTQSPTHLIKTRGQQVTLRCSPKSGHDTVSWYQQALGQGPQFIFQYYEEEERQRGNFPDRFSGHQFPNYSSELNVNALLLGDSALYLCASSPALGSYEQYFGPGTRLTVT.

This clonotype was recorded many times. The genes are TRBV29-1 and TRBJ1-1; D call uncertain. The CDR3 is made up of 14 amino acids. Germline V gene lookup returns CDR1 SQVTM and CDR2 ANQGSEA. V shed 0 bases and J shed 4 bases, with 12 bases lying between them. CDR3 amino acids: CSVEDQETPTEAFF. The CDR3 region has the DNA TGCAGCGTTGAAGATCAGGAGACCCCCACTGAAGCTTTCTTT.

This clonotype showed up just a few times. The rearrangement uses TRBV7-9 and TRBJ1-1, with D possibly TRBD1 on 6 matching bases. Trimming stripped 6 bases from V and 1 base from J, with 15 bases between. CDR1 is SEHNR and CDR2 is FQNEAQ in the germline V gene (reference sequence). This CDR3 has 15 residues. The DNA of the CDR3 is TGTGCCAGCAGGGAGGGACACGCCGCGAACACTGAAGCTTTCTTT. Its protein is CASREGHAANTEAFF. The whole variable domain, remainder taken from reference TRBV7-9 and TRBJ1-1, is DTGVSQNPRHKITKRGQNVTFRCDPISEHNRLYWYRQTLGQGPEFLTYFQNEAQLEKSRLLSDRFSAERPKGSFSTLEIQRTEQGDSAMYLCASREGHAANTEAFFGQGTRLTVV.